This T cell receptor (beta chain) was obtained from a study of Graves' ophthalmopathy and Graves' hyperthyroidism. Study-wide background: Peripheral blood was obtained at first diagnosis, ahead of any treatment.

From RNA, the CDR3 regions of TCR beta chains were amplified and sequenced. The first round was an RT-PCR with HTBI primers, and the second round was a multiplex PCR. Using its own MiXCR run on the multiplex PCR reads, TCRdb lists one record per CDR3 protein. The sample has some 47,000 distinct CDR3 sequences, around half seen once; the top ten hold about 25%. The diagnostic workup employed clinical symptoms, serum thyroxine, TRAb, thyroid ultrasound and orbital computed tomography. The source material was peripheral blood. The sequence derives from an adult man with Graves' ophthalmopathy.

CDR3 nucleotides: TGCAGTGTTAAGACAGGCAACCACTACGAGCAGTACTTC. Its translation is CSVKTGNHYEQYF. The chain recombines TRBV20-1 with TRBJ2-7, with a possible D match to TRBD1 (6 bases). V was cut by 7 bases and J by 3 bases, with 16 bases left in between. The CDR3 sequence is 13 residues long. The V gene's germline CDR1 is DFQATT and CDR2 SNEGSKA (reference sequence).